This TCR beta chain was observed in a study of post-analysis software for immune sequencing data. The TCR beta cDNA libraries contained unique molecular identifiers. Input amounts of roughly 0.9 to 10 million T cells were used. These gave roughly 0.5 million cDNA molecules, so each molecule approximated one T cell. TCRdb re-called the PCR reads through MiXCR, storing one row per CDR3 protein. The data hold hundreds of thousands of distinct CDR3 sequences, with roughly 45% observed a single time. The receptor was derived from a girl aged 10 to 17 with multiple sclerosis. The sample taken for sequencing was blood.

In DNA form, the CDR3 reads TGTGCCAGCAGTTACTCGTTCGTCCAGGGGGCTGTTAGCAATCAGCCCCAGCATTTT. This codes for CASSYSFVQGAVSNQPQHF. The V call is TRBV6-2 or TRBV6-3, the J call TRBJ1-5, with 8 nucleotides matching TRBD1. Trimming removed 0 bases from V and 0 bases from J; junction bases left unmatched: 10. This CDR3 is built from 19 residues. Per germline, CDR1 MNHEY and CDR2 SVGEGT.